One sample yielded the 18 T cell receptor beta chains listed below, sequenced in a study of regulatory T cells in long-lasting Graves disease. Time point indicated: persistent/refractory GD, antithyroid drugs over 5 years with positive TRAb. RNA extracted from PBMCs served as the sequencing template. Relying on iRepertoire HTBI primers and Arm-PCR of CDR3 regions, the team built TCR beta libraries. TCRdb recomputed calls from the multiplex PCR reads with MiXCR, one row per CDR3 protein. The sample consists of 300,000 to 350,000 distinct CDR3 sequences, around 19% of them appearing once. Sequencing was performed on peripheral blood mononuclear cells (PBMCs), taken when the disease was refractory, from a patient treated with antithyroid drugs. The origin of the receptors is a female donor with Graves disease.

This sequence joins TRBV9 and TRBJ2-7; a weak D match, TRBD2 (5 bases). V was shortened by 4 bases and J by 6 bases, with 17 bases between the two germline ends. Per the germline V gene, CDR1 is SGDLS and CDR2 is YYNGEE. CDR3 length equals 14 residues. The CDR3 loop is CASSPAGVGSEQYF. As DNA, the CDR3 is TGTGCCAGCAGCCCCGCCGGGGTGGGATCCGAGCAGTACTTC. Looking up the rest from reference TRBV9 and TRBJ2-7 gives the full variable domain: DSGVTQTPKHLITATGQRVTLRCSPRSGDLSVYWYQQSLDQGLQFLIQYYNGEERAKGNILERFSAQQFPDLHSELNLSSLELGDSALYFCASSPAGVGSEQYFGPGTRLTVT.

This clonotype was detected many times. V is TRBV30 and J is TRBJ1-5; D possibly corresponds to TRBD1 (5 bases). CDR1 and CDR2 from the germline V gene are GTSNPN and SVGIG (reference sequence). V was cut by 1 base and J by 4 bases, with 11 bases left in between. The length of the CDR3 is 14 residues. CDR3 bases: TGTGCCTGGAGTGAGGGGTTCGGGAATCAGCCCCAGCATTTT. Protein product: CAWSEGFGNQPQHF.

The rearrangement links TRBV3-1 to TRBJ2-7; TRBD1 is a possible D gene (6 bases). CDR3 size: 16 residues. Germline assignment: CDR1 LGHDT and CDR2 YNNKEL (reference sequence). The V end lost 3 bases, the J end lost 4 bases, and 19 bases lay between the germline ends. The CDR3 nucleotides are TGTGCCAGCAGCCAGGGGGCCAGTGGACGGAAATACGAGCAGTACTTC. It yields the protein CASSQGASGRKYEQYF.

V and J are TRBV7-9 and TRBJ2-7, with 15 positions matching TRBD2. The germline CDR1 and CDR2 sequences are SEHNR and FQNEAQ (reference sequence). This CDR3 comprises 19 residues. V lost 8 bases to trimming and J lost 1 base; unmatched junction nucleotides: 15. The CDR3 region has the DNA TGTGCCAGCCCCCCACCGGGACTAGCGGGAGGTGTATTTTCCTACGAGCAGTACTTC. This gives the protein CASPPPGLAGGVFSYEQYF.

This chain connects TRBV6-4 to TRBJ1-5; D unresolved. The CDR3 is made up of 15 amino acids. Germline lookup yields CDR1 MRHNA and CDR2 SNTAGT. Deletions cut 3 bases from V and 3 bases from J, with 12 bases between. CDR3: CASSETAGLNQPQHF. DNA of the CDR3: TGTGCCAGCAGTGAGACGGCCGGACTCAATCAGCCCCAGCATTTT.

Ten or more counts support this clonotype. This chain joins TRBV6-2 or TRBV6-3 and TRBJ1-2; D might be TRBD1 (6 bases). CDR3 length equals 18 residues. Germline CDR1 MNHEY, CDR2 SVGEGT. V lost 6 bases to trimming and J lost 1 base, with 24 bases between them. In DNA form, the CDR3 reads TGTGCCAGCAGCTCCCGGGGGCACACGAGAGGAAGTAACTATGGCTACACCTTC. Encoded protein: CASSSRGHTRGSNYGYTF.

In this sample, this clonotype turned up many times. V usage is TRBV28 and J usage is TRBJ1-4; no definite D call. This CDR3 has 14 amino acids. The V and J ends lost 3 bases and 5 bases respectively, with 10 bases between them. CDR1 is MDHEN and CDR2 is SYDVKM in the germline V gene. The CDR3 bases are TGTGCCAGCAGTTTCGCAACCCTGAATGAAAAACTGTTTTTT. Translated, it gives CASSFATLNEKLFF.

CDR3 protein: CASSPRAGAGRGYTF. The CDR3 bases are TGTGCCAGCTCACCCCGGGCGGGGGCCGGTCGCGGCTACACCTTC. The rearrangement uses TRBV18 and TRBJ1-2; a possible D gene is TRBD1 (6 bases). The germline V and J ends were trimmed by 3 bases and 8 bases, with 19 bases remaining between them. Germline V lookup: CDR1 KGHSH, CDR2 LQKENI. CDR3 length: 15 amino acids.

This clonotype was seen only a few times. The rearrangement links TRBV30 to TRBJ1-5; TRBD1 matches 7 bases. Trimming cost V 6 bases and J 6 bases; bases outside gene matches: 5. Germline V gene sequence: CDR1 GTSNPN, CDR2 SVGIG (reference sequence). CDR3 size: 12 residues. This chain's CDR3 is CACQGGGQPQHF. CDR3 bases: TGTGCCTGTCAGGGGGGGGGTCAGCCCCAGCATTTT.

This clonotype was recorded once. The chain recombines TRBV5-1 with TRBJ1-5; a possible D gene is TRBD1 (6 bases). Trimming pared 4 bases from V and 6 bases from J, leaving 11 bases between. CDR1 and CDR2 from the germline V gene are SGHRS and YFSETQ. The CDR3 loop spans 13 amino acids. The CDR3 coding sequence is TGCGCCAGCAGCGTGGACAGTTTTCAGCCCCAGCATTTT. This sequence encodes CASSVDSFQPQHF.

This clonotype was found a few times. At one end, the junction sequence differs from germline, possibly due to a read error. The gene calls are TRBV3-1 and TRBJ1-5; the D gene is possibly TRBD1 (5 bases). The germline CDR1 and CDR2 sequences are LGHDT and YNNKEL (reference sequence). CDR3 length: 15 residues. In DNA, the CDR3 is TGTGCCAGCAGCCAAGGGAGGGGTAGCAAGCAGCCCCAGCATTTT. Translating gives CASSQGRGSKQPQHF.

This clonotype occurred many times. The rearrangement uses TRBV4-1 and TRBJ2-5; D gene ambiguous. The CDR3 has 14 amino acids. The germline V gene encodes CDR1 MGHRA and CDR2 YSYEKL. Trimming removed 3 bases from V and 5 bases from J, with 13 bases in between. The CDR3 DNA follows: TGCGCCAGCAGCCATCTCGCCACCCGGGAGACCCAGTACTTC. Residues: CASSHLATRETQYF.

Ten or more counts support this clonotype. The V gene is TRBV6-1, the J gene TRBJ1-2; unclear D gene. The CDR3 covers 13 residues. The germline V gene has CDR1 MNHNS and CDR2 SASEGT. The V end lost 0 bases, the J end lost 3 bases, and 5 bases lay between the germline ends. CDR3 in amino acids: CASSEAGYYGYTF. CDR3 bases: TGTGCCAGCAGTGAAGCGGGATACTATGGCTACACCTTC.

This clonotype was seen only a few times. The chain carries TRBV11-2 and TRBJ2-7; 9 nucleotides agree with TRBD1. Germline assignment: CDR1 SGHAT and CDR2 FQNNGV. J lost 5 bases, V lost 5 bases, and 7 bases had no gene match. The CDR3 loop spans 14 amino acids. The CDR3 DNA reads TGTGCCAGCAGCGTACCGGGACAGGGACACGAGCAGTACTTC. Amino acid sequence: CASSVPGQGHEQYF.

This clonotype was observed many times. This rearrangement joins TRBV12-3 or TRBV12-4 to TRBJ1-5; D is unresolved. V lost 4 bases, J lost 4 bases, and 8 bases lay in between. The CDR3 spans 13 residues. The CDR3 nucleotides read TGTGCCAGCAGTTCCCCCCAGAATCAGCCCCAGCATTTT. It codes for CASSSPQNQPQHF.

This clonotype has more than one count but fewer than ten. The chain joins TRBV19 to TRBJ2-5, with D perhaps given as TRBD1 or TRBD2 (5 bases each). The CDR3 consists of 15 residues. The germline V gene encodes CDR1 LNHDA and CDR2 SQIVND (reference sequence). The ends were cut back, 4 bases at V and 2 bases at J, with 14 bases in the middle. In DNA, the CDR3 is TGTGCCAGTAGTAAGGGACGGATATTACAAGAGACCCAGTACTTC. It is translated as CASSKGRILQETQYF.

This clonotype was picked up many times. The V call is TRBV3-1, the J call TRBJ2-5; D may correspond to TRBD1 or TRBD2 (5 bases each). The CDR3 runs to 15 residues. Trimming stripped 1 base from V and 1 base from J, with 10 bases between. Looked up from germline, CDR1 is LGHDT and CDR2 is YNNKEL (reference sequence). The CDR3 bases are TGTGCCAGCAGCCAAGCGGGACGGTTCCAAGAGACCCAGTACTTC. Protein sequence: CASSQAGRFQETQYF.

The chain couples TRBV27 to TRBJ1-4, with D maybe TRBD1 (5 bases). Trimming left V 5 bases short and J 7 bases short, with 14 bases between. The germline V gene has CDR1 MNHEY and CDR2 SMNVEV (reference sequence). The CDR3 totals 14 residues. CDR3 in DNA: TGTGCCAGCAGTGCGCCGGGAAGGGGTGAAAAACTGTTTTTT. Its protein is CASSAPGRGEKLFF.